Listed here are 27 T cell receptor beta chains from one sample, sequenced in a study of cytotoxic CD8 clonotypes in ibrutinib-treated CLL (dated by TCRdb to 2020 to 2022). Libraries were built with the immunoSEQ multiplex PCR assay. Imported from immuneACCESS, the table was reduced by TCRdb to in-frame sequences with V and J called. These copies leave out some clones; in studies compared against another copy, an unresolved V gene accounts for under half, and the cause of the remainder is not known. In all, the sample holds 330,000 or so clones, and 60% to 80% of those were seen once. The ten largest make up about 5.9% of the sample. The sequencing used PBMCs, collected after 36 months of ibrutinib treatment. The receptors come from a human donor with chronic lymphocytic leukemia.

The chain joins TRBV5-1 to TRBJ2-7, with D uncertain. CDR1 SGHRS and CDR2 YFSETQ come from the germline V gene. The germline V and J ends were trimmed by 0 bases and 0 bases, with 4 bases remaining between them. The CDR3 extends over 13 amino acids. The chain's CDR3 is CASSLGISYEQYF. The CDR3 region has the DNA TGCGCCAGCAGCTTGGGGATCTCCTACGAGCAGTACTTC.

The gene calls are TRBV7-2 and TRBJ2-3, with D possibly matching TRBD1 (6 bases). Germline CDR1 reads SGHTA; CDR2 reads FQGNSA. This CDR3 has 13 residues. With 2 bases removed from V and 6 bases from J, the gap between germline ends came to 9 bases. CDR3 DNA sequence: TGTGCCAGCAGCTTATACAGGGTGGATACGCAGTATTTT. Translating it yields CASSLYRVDTQYF.

A remark on this clone: Other nucleotide sequences in the sample specify the same CDR3. The rearrangement uses TRBV29-1 and TRBJ1-1; no definite D call. The CDR3 runs 11 residues. CDR1 is SQVTM and CDR2 is ANQGSEA in the germline V gene. Trimming pared 6 bases from V and 2 bases from J, leaving 7 bases between. In DNA, the CDR3 is TGCAGCGTCAGACGTAACACTGAAGCTTTCTTT. It translates to CSVRRNTEAFF.

J is TRBJ1-1 and V is TRBV30; maybe TRBD1 (5 bases). Trimming removed 2 bases at V and 0 bases at J, with 13 bases between. Germline CDR1 is GTSNPN and CDR2 is SVGIG (reference sequence). The CDR3 extends over 15 amino acids. CDR3 DNA sequence: TGTGCCTGGAGTTCCCTCGGGGGGGTGAACACTGAAGCTTTCTTT. Amino acid sequence: CAWSSLGGVNTEAFF.

The rearrangement links TRBV10-1 to TRBJ2-7; D gene ambiguous. Between the trimmed V and J ends, which lost 3 bases and 3 bases, there was a span of 3 bases. The CDR3 is 11 amino acids. Per the germline V gene, CDR1 is WNHNN and CDR2 is SYGVQD (reference sequence). The CDR3, as DNA: TGCGCCAGCAGTGACAACTACGAGCAGTACTTC. It encodes CASSDNYEQYF.

The CDR3 here is CASSQAFLETSTDTQYF. Here the CDR3 DNA reads TGCGCCAGCAGCCAGGCCTTCCTAGAAACTAGCACAGATACGCAGTATTTT. The chain is built from TRBV4-1 and TRBJ2-3; the D is unclear. The V end was cut by 3 bases, the J end by 0 bases, with 16 bases between. Germline V gene lookup returns CDR1 MGHRA and CDR2 YSYEKL. This CDR3 has 17 residues.

The rearrangement uses TRBV2 and TRBJ2-7; tentative D call: TRBD2 (5 bases). The ends were cut back, 8 bases at V and 7 bases at J, with 12 bases in the middle. From germline, CDR1 is SNHLY and CDR2 FYNNEI. This CDR3 comprises 11 residues. The CDR3 nucleotides read TGTGCCAGCGAGGGAGTCTGGGAGCAGTACTTC. Translating gives CASEGVWEQYF.

This chain links TRBV4-1 with TRBJ1-2; D is ambiguous. The V and J ends lost 1 base and 4 bases respectively, with 16 bases between them. Germline V gene lookup returns CDR1 MGHRA and CDR2 YSYEKL. There are 16 residues in the CDR3. The DNA for the CDR3 is TGCGCCAGCAGCCAAGGGAGACCTATTTCCTTCTATGGCTACACCTTC. It translates to CASSQGRPISFYGYTF.

V and J are TRBV28 and TRBJ2-7; 7 nucleotides agree with TRBD2. Looked up from germline, CDR1 is MDHEN and CDR2 is SYDVKM. This CDR3 has 15 residues. J lost 1 base, V lost 5 bases, and 8 bases had no gene match. Here the CDR3 DNA reads TGTGCCAGCAGTCCCGTTTCCGGGAGGTCCTACGAGCAGTACTTC. It translates to CASSPVSGRSYEQYF.

The rearrangement uses TRBV11-2 and TRBJ1-2; 8 positions agree with TRBD1. V shed 3 bases and J 8 bases; nucleotides not matched to a gene: 11. The CDR3 is made up of 15 amino acids. Per the germline V gene, CDR1 is SGHAT and CDR2 is FQNNGV. The CDR3 loop is CASSFAGGILYGYTF. The DNA for the CDR3 is TGTGCCAGCAGCTTTGCAGGGGGCATCTTATACGGCTACACCTTC.

The V call is TRBV7-2, the J call TRBJ2-5; 14 bases are shared with TRBD2. The J segment lost 7 bases and the V segment lost 1 base, leaving 5 bases of the junction unmatched. Germline V gene lookup returns CDR1 SGHTA and CDR2 FQGNSA. The CDR3 runs 16 residues. The CDR3 here is CASSLGGLAGAVTQYF. The CDR3 coding sequence is TGTGCCAGCAGCTTAGGGGGACTAGCGGGAGCGGTGACCCAGTACTTC.

This clone was counted a few times. The V call is TRBV28, the J call TRBJ2-1; D not resolved. CDR3 length: 14 amino acids. V was cut by 3 bases and J by 12 bases, with 18 bases left in between. Per the germline V gene, CDR1 is MDHEN and CDR2 is SYDVKM. CDR3 sequence (DNA): TGTGCCAGCAGTTTGCTGCGTGTGGTGTATTGGCAGTTCTTC. It encodes CASSLLRVVYWQFF.

The chain combines TRBV10-3 with TRBJ1-3; TRBD1 agrees at 7 bases. The germline V gene has CDR1 ENHRY and CDR2 SYGVKD. J gave up 0 bases and V 4 bases, and 9 bases lay outside the gene matches. The CDR3 is made up of 17 amino acids. In DNA form, the CDR3 reads TGTGCCATCAGTGTAACGGGACAGCAGAGCTCTGGAAACACCATATATTTT. Amino acid sequence: CAISVTGQQSSGNTIYF.

The rearrangement uses TRBV5-1 and TRBJ1-5, with D unresolved. V lost 2 bases, J lost 3 bases, and 6 bases lay in between. Per the germline V gene, CDR1 is SGHRS and CDR2 is YFSETQ. The CDR3 contains 13 residues. CDR3 amino acids: CASSFSPNQPQHF. In DNA form, the CDR3 reads TGCGCCAGCAGCTTCAGTCCCAATCAGCCCCAGCATTTT.

In this sample, this clone turned up once. Here the CDR3 reads CASSGIWGAMGEQYF. DNA of the CDR3: TGTGCCAGCAGTGGGATTTGGGGGGCGATGGGCGAGCAGTACTTC. The V gene is TRBV6-1, the J gene TRBJ2-7; D is tentatively TRBD1 or TRBD2 (6 bases each). The ends were cut back, 4 bases at V and 6 bases at J, with 19 bases in the middle. Germline V lookup: CDR1 MNHNS, CDR2 SASEGT. This CDR3 contains 15 residues.

The rearrangement uses TRBV9 and TRBJ2-1; D gene ambiguous. Trimming pared 8 bases from V and 4 bases from J, leaving 10 bases between. The CDR3 is 12 residues long. Germline V lookup: CDR1 SGDLS, CDR2 YYNGEE. CDR3 in DNA: TGTGCCAGTGCCGTCTCTTACAATGAGCAGTTCTTC. Its translation: CASAVSYNEQFF. Filled out from reference TRBV9 and TRBJ2-1, the complete variable domain reads DSGVTQTPKHLITATGQRVTLRCSPRSGDLSVYWYQQSLDQGLQFLIQYYNGEERAKGNILERFSAQQFPDLHSELNLSSLELGDSALYFCASAVSYNEQFFGPGTRLTVL.

This clone was seen a handful of times. V and J are TRBV2 and TRBJ1-2; the match to TRBD1 covers 8 bases. Germline CDR1 and CDR2: SNHLY and FYNNEI. Trimming cost V 9 bases and J 2 bases; bases outside gene matches: 17. The CDR3 length is 17 residues. CDR3 loop: CASPGRSGQAENYGYTF. In DNA, the CDR3 is TGTGCCAGTCCGGGGAGGTCGGGACAGGCGGAGAACTATGGCTACACCTTC.

The chain has TRBV29-1 and TRBJ1-1; D is undetermined. Trimming pared 4 bases from V and 0 bases from J, leaving 9 bases between. CDR1 is SQVTM and CDR2 is ANQGSEA in the germline V gene. The CDR3 has 13 amino acids. CDR3 protein: CSVGRLLNTEAFF. The DNA for the CDR3 is TGCAGCGTTGGTCGCCTTTTGAACACTGAAGCTTTCTTT. The whole variable domain, remainder taken from reference TRBV29-1 and TRBJ1-1, is SAVISQKPSRDICQRGTSLTIQCQVDSQVTMMFWYRQQPGQSLTLIATANQGSEATYESGFVIDKFPISRPNLTFSTLTVSNMSPEDSSIYLCSVGRLLNTEAFFGQGTRLTVV.

The chain employs TRBV29-1 and TRBJ1-2; 8 positions agree with TRBD1. CDR3 length: 15 amino acids. With V trimmed by 7 bases and J by 2 bases, 12 bases remained unmatched. Germline CDR1 reads SQVTM; CDR2 reads ANQGSEA. Here the CDR3 reads CSAWDRNTPNYGYTF. DNA for the CDR3: TGCAGCGCATGGGACAGGAACACACCCAACTATGGCTACACCTTC.

Comment on this clone: Additional DNA sequences in this sample encode the identical CDR3. This sequence joins TRBV19 and TRBJ2-3; D call uncertain. Germline CDR1 reads LNHDA; CDR2 reads SQIVND (reference sequence). V was cut by 2 bases and J by 3 bases, with 9 bases left in between. This CDR3 is built from 14 residues. DNA of the CDR3: TGTGCCAGTAGTATAAGTGGCTCTACAGATACGCAGTATTTT. Its translation is CASSISGSTDTQYF. Full variable domain (remainder filled in from reference TRBV19 and TRBJ2-3): DGGITQSPKYLFRKEGQNVTLSCEQNLNHDAMYWYRQDPGQGLRLIYYSQIVNDFQKGDIAEGYSVSREKKESFPLTVTSAQKNPTAFYLCASSISGSTDTQYFGPGTRLTVL.

The J gene is TRBJ1-3, the V gene TRBV29-1; no clear D. The germline gives CDR1 SQVTM, CDR2 ANQGSEA. V gave up 4 bases and J gave up 0 bases, with 7 bases separating them. The CDR3 covers 13 residues. The CDR3 reads CSVADNSGNTIYF. In DNA, the CDR3 is TGCAGCGTTGCCGACAACTCTGGAAACACCATATATTTT.

This chain joins TRBV6-1 and TRBJ1-5; no firm D call. In germline, CDR1 is MNHNS, CDR2 SASEGT. This CDR3 has 14 residues. V lost 3 bases and J 3 bases, leaving 9 bases between the germline ends. CDR3 residues: CASSERRNNQPQHF. The CDR3 DNA follows: TGTGCCAGCAGTGAGAGGAGGAACAATCAGCCCCAGCATTTT.

The rearrangement joins TRBV28 to TRBJ2-3, with D perhaps matching TRBD2 (5 bases). CDR3 length: 13 amino acids. CDR1 is MDHEN, CDR2 SYDVKM, per germline. The ends were cut back, 11 bases at V and 2 bases at J, with 14 bases in the middle. The CDR3 loop is CAAGLLNTDTQYF. CDR3 bases: TGTGCCGCGGGCCTTCTTAACACAGATACGCAGTATTTT.

The V and J genes are TRBV5-1 and TRBJ2-5; no firm D call. With 0 bases removed from V and 2 bases from J, the gap between germline ends came to 8 bases. The CDR3 is made up of 14 amino acids. Germline V gene lookup returns CDR1 SGHRS and CDR2 YFSETQ. The CDR3 coding sequence is TGCGCCAGCAGCTTGGCCCGGGCTCAAGAGACCCAGTACTTC. This codes for CASSLARAQETQYF.

The chain employs TRBV7-2 and TRBJ2-3; tentative D call: TRBD1 (6 bases). The length of the CDR3 is 15 residues. Trimming took 5 bases from V and 5 from J, leaving 17 bases between them. CDR1 and CDR2 (germline): SGHTA, FQGNSA. The CDR3 spells CASSHGQLYRDTQYF. The CDR3 DNA reads as TGTGCCAGCAGCCATGGACAGCTCTACCGAGATACGCAGTATTTT.

The gene calls are TRBV2 and TRBJ2-3; 7 nucleotides line up with TRBD1. The J segment lost 4 bases and the V segment lost 4 bases, leaving 2 bases of the junction unmatched. This CDR3 has 13 amino acids. In germline, CDR1 is SNHLY, CDR2 FYNNEI. CDR3 loop: CASSAGGPDTQYF. CDR3 DNA sequence: TGTGCCAGCAGTGCAGGGGGACCAGATACGCAGTATTTT. The full variable domain, in which reference TRBV2 and TRBJ2-3 provide the parts outside the CDR3, is EPEVTQTPSHQVTQMGQEVILRCVPISNHLYFYWYRQILGQKVEFLVSFYNNEISEKSEIFDDQFSVERPDGSNFTLKIRSTKLEDSAMYFCASSAGGPDTQYFGPGTRLTVL.

The V gene is TRBV10-2, the J gene TRBJ2-5; D is unresolved. V lost 0 bases and J 2 bases, leaving 10 bases between the germline ends. The CDR3 is made up of 15 amino acids. The germline gives CDR1 WSHSY, CDR2 SAAADI. CDR3 in amino acids: CASSESGNPQETQYF. The CDR3 DNA follows: TGCGCCAGCAGTGAGTCAGGGAATCCACAAGAGACCCAGTACTTC.